The 18 T cell receptor beta chains listed next were all sequenced from one sample in a study of Graves' ophthalmopathy and Graves' hyperthyroidism. Researchers took RNA transcripts and amplified TCR beta CDR3 regions from them. After a first-round RT-PCR with HTBI primers, a second-round multiplex PCR was run. TCRdb reanalysed the multiplex PCR reads using MiXCR and keeps one entry per CDR3 protein. This sample has roughly 610,000 distinct CDR3 sequences; 20% to 25% occur once, and the top ten carry 7.1%. Input material: peripheral blood. All receptors come from a woman between 18 and 29 years old with stable Graves' hyperthyroidism. Some clones in this sample may be carry-over from other donors' samples.

This clonotype was seen only a few times. Given a much more abundant clone one base away, this may be a read error. The chain links TRBV5-4 to TRBJ2-4; D is possibly TRBD1 or TRBD2 (6 bases each). Germline CDR1 reads SGHNT; CDR2 reads YYREEE (reference sequence). The CDR3 spans 18 residues. CDR3 DNA sequence: TGTGCCAGCAGGGGCAAGCGTGGGGGGCGCTGGACCAAAAACATTAAGTACTTC. Translation: CASRGKRGGRWTKNIKYF.

At least ten counts were recorded for this clonotype. The V call is TRBV27, the J call TRBJ1-5; TRBD1 aligns across 7 bases. The CDR3 has 16 residues. Germline V gene lookup returns CDR1 MNHEY and CDR2 SMNVEV (reference sequence). V shed 4 bases, J shed 7 bases, and the junction held 13 bases outside the gene matches. The DNA for the CDR3 is TGTGCCAGCAGTTCTCGAAAAGGACAGGCGTGGCAGCCCCAGCATTTT. Its protein product is CASSSRKGQAWQPQHF.

The chain has TRBV12-3 or TRBV12-4 and TRBJ2-5, with 8 bases matching TRBD1. The CDR3 spans 15 residues. The trim removed 3 bases at V and 5 bases at J, leaving 8 bases unmatched. The CDR3: CASSFLGRGLETQYF. The CDR3 bases are TGTGCCAGCAGTTTCCTGGGCAGGGGGCTGGAGACCCAGTACTTC.

The J gene is TRBJ2-5, the V gene TRBV6-1; D not resolved. The length of the CDR3 is 14 residues. The ends were cut back, 11 bases at V and 1 base at J, with 17 bases in the middle. Germline CDR1 is MNHNS and CDR2 is SASEGT. In nucleotides, the CDR3 is TGTGCCCTCGTCACCGGTGCTATCCAAGAGACCCAGTACTTC. Its protein is CALVTGAIQETQYF.

This clonotype was counted a few times. V and J are TRBV20-1 and TRBJ2-7; either TRBD1 or TRBD2 may supply D (6 bases each). Germline V gives CDR1 DFQATT, CDR2 SNEGSKA (reference sequence). V dropped 2 bases and J dropped 5 bases, with 10 bases sitting between them. This CDR3 is built from 12 residues. The CDR3 sequence is CSARWGAHEQYF. The CDR3 DNA is TGCAGTGCTAGATGGGGGGCCCACGAGCAGTACTTC.

This clonotype showed up many times. This chain uses TRBV6-2 or TRBV6-3 with TRBJ1-2; 9 nucleotides line up with TRBD1. V shed 6 bases and J 7 bases; nucleotides not matched to a gene: 12. This CDR3 has 15 residues. Per the germline V gene, CDR1 is MNHEY and CDR2 is SVGEGT. The CDR3 DNA reads TGTGCCAGCAGAACGAACCCGGACAGGGGAGGTGGCTACACCTTC. Encoded protein: CASRTNPDRGGGYTF.

This clonotype has a count of ten or more. The gene calls are TRBV6-2 or TRBV6-3 and TRBJ1-1, with D uncertain. V lost 7 bases, J lost 0 bases, and 21 bases lay in between. The germline CDR1 and CDR2 sequences are MNHEY and SVGEGT. The CDR3 sequence is 17 residues long. CDR3 amino acids: CASTPHFRFPVNTEAFF. The CDR3 coding sequence is TGTGCCAGCACCCCCCATTTCAGATTTCCAGTGAACACTGAAGCTTTCTTT.

This chain connects TRBV18 to TRBJ2-7, with D perhaps matching TRBD2 (6 bases). V lost 6 bases and J lost 6, with 18 bases in between. The germline gives CDR1 KGHSH, CDR2 LQKENI. The CDR3 sequence is 14 residues long. CDR3 sequence (DNA): TGTGCCAGCTCGGGGACTGTTAAGCTTGCCGAGCAGTACTTC. Its translation: CASSGTVKLAEQYF.

This clonotype was counted at least ten times. V usage is TRBV20-1 and J usage is TRBJ1-5; TRBD1 aligns across 7 bases. This CDR3 has 17 residues. Trimming removed 6 bases from V and 3 bases from J; junction bases left unmatched: 17. Germline V CDR1 and CDR2: DFQATT, SNEGSKA (reference sequence). The CDR3 loop is CSATDPWPGQNNQPQHF. The CDR3 nucleotides are TGCAGTGCCACAGACCCCTGGCCGGGACAGAACAATCAGCCCCAGCATTTT.

This clonotype was picked up many times. J is TRBJ2-7 and V is TRBV6-5; D might be TRBD1 (6 bases). CDR1 and CDR2 from the germline V gene are MNHEY and SVGAGI. The length of the CDR3 is 14 residues. V was trimmed by 7 bases and J by 3 bases, leaving 16 bases between them. The CDR3 nucleotides read TGTGCCAGCAAGAAACGGGACACCAACTACGAGCAGTACTTC. Protein product: CASKKRDTNYEQYF.

In this sample, this clonotype turned up many times. The chain joins TRBV12-3 or TRBV12-4 to TRBJ2-2; D ambiguous. The CDR3 contains 14 residues. The V end was cut by 1 base, the J end by 7 bases, with 10 bases between. CDR3 loop: CASSLVGFGGELFF. The DNA for the CDR3 is TGTGCCAGCAGTTTAGTTGGCTTCGGCGGGGAGCTGTTTTTT.

The table lists this clonotype with many counts. The CDR3 nucleotides are TGTGCCGGATCACAGGAGGGCTATGGCTACACCTTC. Translating gives CAGSQEGYGYTF. The rearrangement uses TRBV19 and TRBJ1-2; D is perhaps TRBD1 (5 bases). Between the trimmed V and J ends, which lost 11 bases and 4 bases, there was a span of 14 bases. The CDR3 has 12 residues. Per germline, CDR1 LNHDA and CDR2 SQIVND (reference sequence).

There are many counts of this clonotype. The CDR3, as DNA: TGTGCCAGTAGTTCCGGGGCAGTGGTGAACACTGAAGCTTTCTTT. Translating it yields CASSSGAVVNTEAFF. This chain links TRBV19 with TRBJ1-1; maybe TRBD1 (5 bases). Trimming pared 5 bases from V and 0 bases from J, leaving 13 bases between. In germline, CDR1 is LNHDA, CDR2 SQIVND (reference sequence). The CDR3 has 15 residues.

This clonotype was observed many times. The rearrangement uses TRBV4-1 and TRBJ1-1; D is uncertain. V was pared by 0 bases and J by 0 bases, with 11 bases between. There are 16 residues in the CDR3. From germline, CDR1 is MGHRA and CDR2 YSYEKL. In nucleotides, the CDR3 is TGCGCCAGCAGCCAAGAGCCCCCGCCTATGAACACTGAAGCTTTCTTT. Translating it yields CASSQEPPPMNTEAFF.

The chain carries TRBV18 and TRBJ2-5; D is uncertain. Germline V gives CDR1 KGHSH, CDR2 LQKENI. The CDR3 consists of 14 residues. Trimming stripped 2 bases from V and 7 bases from J, with 14 bases between. In nucleotides, the CDR3 is TGTGCCAGCTCACCAGCGACAACCCTCGGGACCCAGTACTTC. It yields the protein CASSPATTLGTQYF.

This clonotype was seen repeatedly, ten times or more. This chain connects TRBV5-1 to TRBJ2-7; 12 nucleotides match TRBD1. The CDR3 contains 15 residues. Trimming cost V 5 bases and J 4 bases; bases outside gene matches: 7. Per germline, CDR1 SGHRS and CDR2 YFSETQ. Here the CDR3 reads CASRWGTGGLYEQYF. Here the CDR3 DNA reads TGCGCCAGCAGATGGGGGACAGGGGGCTTATACGAGCAGTACTTC.

At least ten counts were recorded for this clonotype. The rearrangement links TRBV12-3 or TRBV12-4 to TRBJ1-5, with 8 bases that match TRBD1. V gave up 1 base and J gave up 5 bases; unmatched junction bases: 7. CDR3 length: 16 amino acids. The CDR3: CASSLETATGDQPQHF. The CDR3 DNA reads as TGTGCCAGCAGTTTAGAGACGGCGACAGGGGATCAGCCCCAGCATTTT.

There are many counts of this clonotype. This sequence joins TRBV20-1 and TRBJ1-5; a possible D gene is TRBD1 (6 bases). The CDR3 loop spans 13 amino acids. Germline loops: CDR1 DFQATT, CDR2 SNEGSKA (reference sequence). The V gene lost 5 bases and the J gene lost 4 bases, with 12 bases spanning the gap. The CDR3 DNA sequence: TGCAGTGCTGTGGACAGTCTTAATCAGCCCCAGCATTTT. This encodes CSAVDSLNQPQHF.